This TCR beta chain was identified during a study of cytotoxic CD8 clonotypes in ibrutinib-treated CLL. Data came from immunoSEQ multiplex PCR; TCRdb stores just in-frame clones and leaves some out. This sample has approximately 150,000 clones, with 70% to 90% found just once. V was trimmed by 3 bases and J by 3 bases, leaving 10 bases between them. The CDR3 has 14 amino acids. CDR1 and CDR2 (germline): SGHAT, FQDESV (reference sequence). This rearrangement joins TRBV11-1 to TRBJ2-3; D is unresolved. Material: PBMCs, obtained at disease progression, from a patient treated with ibrutinib. This sequence originates from a human donor with chronic lymphocytic leukemia. CDR3 nucleotides: TGTGCCAGCAGCTTCGGCGGTCCAACAGATACGCAGTATTTT. It specifies CASSFGGPTDTQYF.